This entry lists 15 T cell receptor beta chains sequenced from one sample in a study of CD8+CD57+ T cells in acquired aplastic anemia. Profiles of TCR beta VDJ and CDR3 were generated from a genomic DNA template. Using its own MiXCR run on the reads, TCRdb lists one record per CDR3 protein. The sample contains 100,000 to 120,000 distinct CDR3 sequences, 51% of which appear only once. The material sequenced was sorted CD4+, CD8+, or CD8+CD57+ T cells (not recorded which) from PBMCs. All receptors come from a human donor in good health, serving as a control.

The chain carries TRBV10-3 and TRBJ2-2; D is unclear. CDR1 and CDR2 from the germline V gene are ENHRY and SYGVKD. The CDR3 has 13 amino acids. The V and J ends lost 6 bases and 2 bases respectively, with 7 bases between them. The CDR3 coding sequence is TGTGCCATCAGCCAGGACAACACCGGGGAGCTGTTTTTT. It specifies CAISQDNTGELFF.

A few counts support this clonotype. With a much larger clone just one base away, this may be a read error. V and J are TRBV4-3 and TRBJ1-1; D gene unclear. CDR3 size: 11 residues. The germline V gene has CDR1 LGHNA and CDR2 YSLEER. CDR3: CASSQVKDLLF. The DNA of the CDR3 is TGCGCCAGCAGCCAAGTCAAAGACCTTCTCTTT.

The rearrangement uses TRBV7-3 and TRBJ1-2, with 7 bases matching TRBD1. CDR1 is SGHTA and CDR2 is FQGTGA in the germline V gene. The V gene end was trimmed by 6 bases and the J gene end by 11 bases; junction bases not matched to a gene: 12. CDR3 length equals 13 residues. The CDR3 DNA sequence: TGTGCCAGCAGTCCACAGGGGCCCAGGCGGTACACCTTC. Residues: CASSPQGPRRYTF.

This clonotype has a single count. The gene calls are TRBV29-1 and TRBJ1-2; the match to TRBD1 covers 8 bases. Germline V CDR1 and CDR2: SQVTM, ANQGSEA. The CDR3 sequence is 13 residues long. J was trimmed by 8 bases and V by 7 bases; bases with no gene match: 12. This CDR3 reads CSGSDRVASGYTF. DNA of the CDR3: TGCAGCGGCTCGGACAGGGTAGCGTCCGGCTACACCTTC.

V and J are TRBV7-9 and TRBJ1-2; 9 bases agree with TRBD1. Unmatched junction bases numbered 6, after V lost 6 bases and J lost 7 bases. Germline CDR1 SEHNR, CDR2 FQNEAQ (reference sequence). This CDR3 region has 13 residues. The CDR3 here is CASRQGAGSGYTF. As DNA, the CDR3 is TGTGCCAGCAGACAGGGGGCAGGGAGTGGCTACACCTTC.

DNA for the CDR3: TGTGCCAGCAGCTTAGGTCGGACAGAAAACAATGAGCAGTTCTTC. Encoded protein: CASSLGRTENNEQFF. The V and J genes are TRBV11-1 and TRBJ2-1, with D possibly matching TRBD1 (6 bases). With 1 base removed from V and 5 bases from J, the gap between germline ends came to 12 bases. From germline, CDR1 is SGHAT and CDR2 FQDESV (reference sequence). This CDR3 spans 15 amino acids. The variable domain in full, with the rest retrieved from reference TRBV11-1 and TRBJ2-1, is EAEVAQSPRYKITEKSQAVAFWCDPISGHATLYWYRQILGQGPELLVQFQDESVVDDSQLPKDRFSAERLKGVDSTLKIQPAELGDSAMYLCASSLGRTENNEQFFGPGTRLTVL.

This clonotype showed up just a few times. The junction does not match germline at one end; this may be a read error. This chain uses TRBV27 with TRBJ2-7; D unclear. This CDR3 contains 12 residues. Germline assignment: CDR1 MNHEY and CDR2 SMNVEV (reference sequence). The CDR3: CASSFGPYKQYF. The DNA for the CDR3 is TGTGCCAGCAGTTTTGGACCCTACAAGCAGTACTTC.

Only a few counts were recorded for this clonotype. The J gene is TRBJ1-3, the V gene TRBV6-5, with D hard to call. Deletions cut 1 base from V and 4 bases from J, with 11 bases between. The CDR3 runs to 15 residues. CDR1 is MNHEY and CDR2 is SVGAGI in the germline V gene. The CDR3, as DNA: TGTGCCAGCAGTTACTTCGGGGTTGGAGGAAACACCATATATTTT. It codes for CASSYFGVGGNTIYF.

This clonotype was counted at least ten times. J is TRBJ2-7 and V is TRBV20-1, with a weak D call TRBD1 (5 bases). The CDR3 extends over 11 amino acids. Trimming cost V 2 bases and J 10 bases, with 12 bases left between them. CDR1 and CDR2 from the germline V gene are DFQATT and SNEGSKA (reference sequence). The CDR3 protein is CSARKDRNQYF. The CDR3 DNA reads as TGCAGTGCTAGAAAAGACAGAAACCAGTACTTC.

This clonotype has just a few counts. The CDR3 nucleotides are TGTGCCAGCAGGGACAGGGGCGGAAGCGGCGAGCAGTACTTC. As protein: CASRDRGGSGEQYF. The chain couples TRBV2 to TRBJ2-7; 9 bases agree with TRBD1. The germline V gene encodes CDR1 SNHLY and CDR2 FYNNEI. CDR3 length: 14 residues. Trimming removed 6 bases from V and 6 bases from J; junction bases left unmatched: 9. Combining the CDR3 with reference TRBV2 and TRBJ2-7 gives the whole variable domain EPEVTQTPSHQVTQMGQEVILRCVPISNHLYFYWYRQILGQKVEFLVSFYNNEISEKSEIFDDQFSVERPDGSNFTLKIRSTKLEDSAMYFCASRDRGGSGEQYFGPGTRLTVT.

V gene TRBV15 combines with J gene TRBJ1-1; no firm D call. This CDR3 contains 15 residues. With 5 bases removed from V and 4 bases from J, the gap between germline ends came to 17 bases. Germline lookup yields CDR1 LNHNV and CDR2 YYDKDF (reference sequence). This CDR3 reads CATSEELGRTTEAFF. CDR3 sequence (DNA): TGTGCCACCAGCGAAGAGCTCGGCAGGACCACTGAAGCTTTCTTT.

Ten or more counts support this clonotype. Here the CDR3 DNA reads TGTGCCAGCAGTGACCCGGGACAGGGCCTTAATGAGCAGTTCTTC. Translation gives CASSDPGQGLNEQFF. The chain joins TRBV2 to TRBJ2-1; 9 positions match TRBD1. The length of the CDR3 is 15 residues. Germline V gene sequence: CDR1 SNHLY, CDR2 FYNNEI. The V gene end was trimmed by 3 bases and the J gene end by 7 bases; junction bases not matched to a gene: 7.

This clonotype was recorded once. The J gene is TRBJ2-2, the V gene TRBV15; TRBD1 is a possible D gene (6 bases). This CDR3 is built from 14 residues. Deletions cut 7 bases from V and 1 base from J, with 10 bases between. Germline CDR1 reads LNHNV; CDR2 reads YYDKDF (reference sequence). The CDR3 nucleotides read TGTGCCACCAACGTCAGGGGGAACACCGGGGAGCTGTTTTTT. This sequence encodes CATNVRGNTGELFF.

The rearrangement uses TRBV2 and TRBJ1-5; 7 nucleotides align to TRBD1. V gave up 7 bases and J gave up 6 bases; unmatched junction bases: 3. The CDR3 loop spans 12 amino acids. CDR1 and CDR2 (germline): SNHLY, FYNNEI. The CDR3 DNA reads as TGTGCCAGCACCAGGGGGGGTCAGCCCCAGCATTTT. Translated: CASTRGGQPQHF.

The chain has TRBV5-1 and TRBJ1-4; 7 bases fit TRBD1. The CDR3 is 15 amino acids. The germline CDR1 and CDR2 sequences are SGHRS and YFSETQ. V trimming: 3 bases; J trimming: 7 bases; junction bases outside the gene matches: 9. The CDR3 sequence is CASSSTRGWGEKLFF. CDR3 DNA: TGCGCCAGCAGCTCGACCAGGGGGTGGGGTGAAAAACTGTTTTTT.